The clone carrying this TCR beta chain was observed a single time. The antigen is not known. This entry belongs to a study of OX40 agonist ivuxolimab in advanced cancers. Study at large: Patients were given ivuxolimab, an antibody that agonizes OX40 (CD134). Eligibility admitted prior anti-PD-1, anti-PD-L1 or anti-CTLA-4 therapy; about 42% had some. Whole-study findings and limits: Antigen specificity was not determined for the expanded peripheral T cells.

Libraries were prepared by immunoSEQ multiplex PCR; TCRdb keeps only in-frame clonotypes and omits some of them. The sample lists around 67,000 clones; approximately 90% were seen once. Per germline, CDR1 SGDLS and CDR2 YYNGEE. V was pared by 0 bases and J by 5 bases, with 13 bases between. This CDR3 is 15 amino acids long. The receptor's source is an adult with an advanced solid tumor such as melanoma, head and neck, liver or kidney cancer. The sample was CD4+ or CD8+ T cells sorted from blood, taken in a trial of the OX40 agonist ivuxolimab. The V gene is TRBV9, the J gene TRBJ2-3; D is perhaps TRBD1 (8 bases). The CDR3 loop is CASSVETGEGDTQYF. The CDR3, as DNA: TGTGCCAGCAGCGTAGAGACAGGGGAGGGAGATACGCAGTATTTT.